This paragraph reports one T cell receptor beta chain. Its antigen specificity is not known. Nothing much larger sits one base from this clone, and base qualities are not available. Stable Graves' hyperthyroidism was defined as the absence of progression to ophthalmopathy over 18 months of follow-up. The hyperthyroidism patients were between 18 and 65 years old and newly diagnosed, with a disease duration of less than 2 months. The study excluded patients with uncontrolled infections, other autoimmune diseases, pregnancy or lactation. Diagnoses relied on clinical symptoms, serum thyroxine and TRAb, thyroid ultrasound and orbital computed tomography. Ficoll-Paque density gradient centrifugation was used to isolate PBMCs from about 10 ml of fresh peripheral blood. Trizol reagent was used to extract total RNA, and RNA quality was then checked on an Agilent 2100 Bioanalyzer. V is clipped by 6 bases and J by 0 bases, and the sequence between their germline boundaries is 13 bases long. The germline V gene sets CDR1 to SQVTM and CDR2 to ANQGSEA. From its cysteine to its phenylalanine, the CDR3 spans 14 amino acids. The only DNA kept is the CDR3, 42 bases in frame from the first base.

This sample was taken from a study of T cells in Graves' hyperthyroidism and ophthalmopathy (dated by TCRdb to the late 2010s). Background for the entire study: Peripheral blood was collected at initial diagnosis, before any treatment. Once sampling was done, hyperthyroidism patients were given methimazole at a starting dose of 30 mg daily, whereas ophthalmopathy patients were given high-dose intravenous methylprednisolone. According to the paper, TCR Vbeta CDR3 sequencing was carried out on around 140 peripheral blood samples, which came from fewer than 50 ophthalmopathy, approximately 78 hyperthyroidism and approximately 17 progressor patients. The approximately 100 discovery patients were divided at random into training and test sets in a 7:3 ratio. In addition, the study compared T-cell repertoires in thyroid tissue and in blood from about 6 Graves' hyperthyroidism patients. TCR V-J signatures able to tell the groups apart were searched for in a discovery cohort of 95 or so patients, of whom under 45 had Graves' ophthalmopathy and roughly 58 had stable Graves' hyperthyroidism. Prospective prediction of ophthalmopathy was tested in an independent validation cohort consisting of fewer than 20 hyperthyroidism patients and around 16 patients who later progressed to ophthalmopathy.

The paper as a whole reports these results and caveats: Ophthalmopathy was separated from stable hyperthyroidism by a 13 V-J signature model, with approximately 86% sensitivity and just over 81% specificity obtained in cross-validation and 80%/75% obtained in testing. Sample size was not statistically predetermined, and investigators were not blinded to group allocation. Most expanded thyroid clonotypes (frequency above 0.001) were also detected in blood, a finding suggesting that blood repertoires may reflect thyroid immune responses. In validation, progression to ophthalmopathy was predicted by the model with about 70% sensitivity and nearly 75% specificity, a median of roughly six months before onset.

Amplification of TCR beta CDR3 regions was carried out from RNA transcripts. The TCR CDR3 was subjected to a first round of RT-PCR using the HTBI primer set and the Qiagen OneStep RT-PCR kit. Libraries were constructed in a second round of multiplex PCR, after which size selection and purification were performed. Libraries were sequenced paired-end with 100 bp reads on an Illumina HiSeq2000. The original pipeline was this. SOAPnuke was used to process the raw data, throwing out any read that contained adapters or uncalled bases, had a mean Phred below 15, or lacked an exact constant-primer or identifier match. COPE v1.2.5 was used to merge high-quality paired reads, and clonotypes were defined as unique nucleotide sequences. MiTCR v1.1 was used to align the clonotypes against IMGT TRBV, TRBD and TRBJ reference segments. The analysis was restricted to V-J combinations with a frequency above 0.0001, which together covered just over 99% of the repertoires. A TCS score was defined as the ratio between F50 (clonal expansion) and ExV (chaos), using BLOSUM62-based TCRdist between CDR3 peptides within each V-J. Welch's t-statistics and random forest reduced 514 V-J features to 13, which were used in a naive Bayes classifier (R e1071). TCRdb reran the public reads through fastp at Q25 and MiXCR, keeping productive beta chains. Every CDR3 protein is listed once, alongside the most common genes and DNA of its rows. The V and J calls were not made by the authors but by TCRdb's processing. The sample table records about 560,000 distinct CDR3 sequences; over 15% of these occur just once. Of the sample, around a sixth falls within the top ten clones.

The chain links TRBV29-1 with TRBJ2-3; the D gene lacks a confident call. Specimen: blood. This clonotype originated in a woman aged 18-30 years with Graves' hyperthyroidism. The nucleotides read TGCAGCGTCGGAACTTCGACCAGCACAGATACGCAGTATTTT. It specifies CSVGTSTSTDTQYF.